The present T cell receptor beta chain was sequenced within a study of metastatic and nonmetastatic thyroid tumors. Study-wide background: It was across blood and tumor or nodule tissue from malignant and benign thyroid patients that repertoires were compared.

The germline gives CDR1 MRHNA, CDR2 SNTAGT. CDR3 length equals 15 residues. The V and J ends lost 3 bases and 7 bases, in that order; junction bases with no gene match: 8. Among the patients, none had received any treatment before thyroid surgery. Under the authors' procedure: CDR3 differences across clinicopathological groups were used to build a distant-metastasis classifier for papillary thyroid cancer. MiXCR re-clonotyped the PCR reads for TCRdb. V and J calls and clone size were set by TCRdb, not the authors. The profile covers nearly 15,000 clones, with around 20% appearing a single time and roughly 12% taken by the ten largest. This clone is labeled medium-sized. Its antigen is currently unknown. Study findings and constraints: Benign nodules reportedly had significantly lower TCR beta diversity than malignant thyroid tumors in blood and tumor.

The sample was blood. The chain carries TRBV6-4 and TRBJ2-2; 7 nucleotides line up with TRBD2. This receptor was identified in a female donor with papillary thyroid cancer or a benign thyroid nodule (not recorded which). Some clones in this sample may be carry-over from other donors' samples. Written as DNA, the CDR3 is TGTGCCAGCAGTGAGGTGGCGGGAGCGGTCGGGGAGCTGTTTTTT. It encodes CASSEVAGAVGELFF.